This T cell receptor beta chain is drawn from a study of shared clonotypes between healthy human individuals. General observations from the study: The researchers took only blood, and tissue repertoires probably look different. Larger estimated richness was generally recorded for naive subsets relative to memory subsets.

Comment on this clone: Its cognate antigen is unknown.

The CDR3 covers 15 residues. Germline CDR1 and CDR2: SGHRS and YFSETQ. The V and J ends lost 3 bases and 0 bases respectively, with 12 bases between them. An even split of each subset's genomic DNA across several immunoSEQ plates was performed. Produced via immunoSEQ multiplex PCR; TCRdb's table is partial and in-frame only. Here the sample spans over a million clones, about 75% being singletons. In the CD4+ fraction, cells were divided into CD45RA+ naive and CD45RA-negative memory subsets. The chain joins TRBV5-1 to TRBJ1-1; D gene uncertain. The receptor's source is a young man in good health. Sequenced: memory CD4+ T cells sorted from blood. Described subset: CD45RA-negative fraction. CDR3 nucleotides: TGCGCCAGCAGCTATGGACGGATAATGAACACTGAAGCTTTCTTT. Translated: CASSYGRIMNTEAFF.